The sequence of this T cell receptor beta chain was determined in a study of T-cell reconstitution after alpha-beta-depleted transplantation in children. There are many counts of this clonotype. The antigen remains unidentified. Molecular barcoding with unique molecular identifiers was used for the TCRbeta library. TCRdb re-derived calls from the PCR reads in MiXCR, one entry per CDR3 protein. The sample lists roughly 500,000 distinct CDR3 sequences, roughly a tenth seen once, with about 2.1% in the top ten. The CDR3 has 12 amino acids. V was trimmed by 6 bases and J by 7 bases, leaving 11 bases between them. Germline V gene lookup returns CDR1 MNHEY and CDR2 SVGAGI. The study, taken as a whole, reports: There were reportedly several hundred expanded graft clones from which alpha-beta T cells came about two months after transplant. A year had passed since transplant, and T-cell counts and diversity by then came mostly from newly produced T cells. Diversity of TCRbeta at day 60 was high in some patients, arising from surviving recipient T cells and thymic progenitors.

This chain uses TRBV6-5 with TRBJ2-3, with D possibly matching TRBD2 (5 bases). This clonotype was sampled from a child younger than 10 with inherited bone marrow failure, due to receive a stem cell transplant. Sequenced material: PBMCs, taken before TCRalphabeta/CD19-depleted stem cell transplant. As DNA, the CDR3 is TGTGCCAGCAGCCGACCGGGGAATACGCAGTATTTT. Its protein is CASSRPGNTQYF.